This section outlines one T cell receptor (beta chain) sequence together with its context. Sequence at one end of the junction differs from germline and may be a read error. This specimen belongs to a study of OX40 agonist ivuxolimab in advanced cancers. For the study at large: Patients were infused with ivuxolimab every 2 weeks at 0.01 to 10 mg/kg.

Assay: immunoSEQ multiplex PCR; the TCRdb copy retains only in-frame clones and omits some. The table has 35,000 to 45,000 clones, around three quarters seen once. Sequenced material: CD4+ or CD8+ T cells sorted from blood, taken in a trial of the OX40 agonist ivuxolimab. The receptor was isolated from an adult with an advanced solid tumor such as melanoma, head and neck, liver or kidney cancer.

CDR3 bases: TGTGCCAGCAGTGAATCCCACTACGGGCAGTACTTC. Its translation: CASSESHYGQYF. The genes are TRBV25-1 and TRBJ2-7; D is unclear. The length of the CDR3 is 12 residues. CDR1 is MGHDK, CDR2 SYGVNS, per germline.